This passage covers 16 T cell receptor beta chains from one sample sequenced in a study of circulating and synovial CD4+ cells in juvenile arthritis. The assay was immunoSEQ multiplex PCR, and TCRdb's table has in-frame clones only and misses some. Here the sample spans fewer than 35,000 clones, roughly 93% being singletons. The sequencing input was CD4+ T cells from blood. These receptors were collected from a human donor with juvenile idiopathic arthritis.

The V gene is TRBV2, the J gene TRBJ1-5; 7 nucleotides line up with TRBD1. Unmatched junction bases numbered 6, after V lost 7 bases and J lost 3 bases. Germline V gene data show CDR1 as SNHLY and CDR2 as FYNNEI. The CDR3 is 14 amino acids. CDR3 residues: CASTVDRVNQPQHF. The CDR3 bases are TGTGCCAGCACCGTTGACAGGGTCAATCAGCCCCAGCATTTT.

The table lists this clone with a count of one. The chain combines TRBV10-1 with TRBJ1-2; 10 nucleotides line up with TRBD1. Trimming removed 6 bases from V and 0 bases from J; junction bases left unmatched: 7. Germline CDR1 WNHNN, CDR2 SYGVQD (reference sequence). The CDR3 has 16 amino acids. CDR3 nucleotides: TGCGCCAGCAGCACTGACAGGGGGCGGGCTAACTATGGCTACACCTTC. This gives the protein CASSTDRGRANYGYTF.

The J gene is TRBJ2-7, the V gene TRBV2; no firm D call. CDR3 length: 13 amino acids. The V gene's germline CDR1 is SNHLY and CDR2 FYNNEI. Trimming shortened V by 4 bases and J by 3 bases, and 10 bases separated the two germline ends. This chain's CDR3 is CASSGGQNYEQYF. The CDR3 DNA follows: TGTGCCAGCAGTGGCGGCCAGAACTACGAGCAGTACTTC.

This chain connects TRBV7-2 to TRBJ1-5; tentative D call: TRBD1 (6 bases). The CDR3 sequence is 16 residues long. The germline CDR1 and CDR2 sequences are SGHTA and FQGNSA. V lost 5 bases and J 2 bases, leaving 16 bases between the germline ends. CDR3: CASSRDTGNGNQPQHF. In DNA form, the CDR3 reads TGTGCCAGCAGCCGAGATACAGGGAACGGCAATCAGCCCCAGCATTTT.

The rearrangement joins TRBV6-6 to TRBJ2-7; 9 bases line up with TRBD2. The junction had 4 bases not matched to a gene; V was cut back by 0 bases and J by 1 base. Germline V gene data show CDR1 as MNHNY and CDR2 as SVGAGI (reference sequence). CDR3 length: 16 residues. CDR3 sequence reads: CASSYSLAGGSYEQYF. In DNA form, the CDR3 reads TGTGCCAGCAGTTACTCGCTGGCGGGAGGGTCCTACGAGCAGTACTTC.

This chain connects TRBV5-1 to TRBJ1-1; 9 positions agree with TRBD1. The CDR3 extends over 15 amino acids. Germline V gene lookup returns CDR1 SGHRS and CDR2 YFSETQ. V trimming: 3 bases; J trimming: 1 base; junction bases outside the gene matches: 4. The CDR3 region has the DNA TGCGCCAGCAGCTCCGGGACAGGGACGAACACTGAAGCTTTCTTT. The encoded protein is CASSSGTGTNTEAFF. The variable domain in full, completed from reference TRBV5-1 and TRBJ1-1, reads KAGVTQTPRYLIKTRGQQVTLSCSPISGHRSVSWYQQTPGQGLQFLFEYFSETQRNKGNFPGRFSGRQFSNSRSEMNVSTLELGDSALYLCASSSGTGTNTEAFFGQGTRLTVV.

V and J are TRBV6-6 and TRBJ2-7; 7 bases are shared with TRBD2. The CDR3 runs to 12 residues. Germline V CDR1 and CDR2: MNHNY, SVGAGI (reference sequence). V dropped 5 bases and J dropped 7; count of bases not matched to a gene: 5. The CDR3 coding sequence is TGTGCCAGCAGTGACCCGGGGGGAGAGCAGTACTTC. The encoded protein is CASSDPGGEQYF.

This clone was seen just once. The V call is TRBV29-1, the J call TRBJ2-3; TRBD1 agrees at 8 bases. This CDR3 has 14 amino acids. CDR1 is SQVTM, CDR2 ANQGSEA, per germline. V was clipped by 4 bases and J by 4 bases; unmatched bases: 7. In DNA, the CDR3 is TGCAGCGTTGTCGTCCAGGGGGCCGCAGATACGCAGTATTTT. Protein product: CSVVVQGAADTQYF.

The chain couples TRBV6-1 to TRBJ2-3; 7 positions agree with TRBD1. Per the germline V gene, CDR1 is MNHNS and CDR2 is SASEGT. This CDR3 contains 13 residues. J lost 13 bases, V lost 3 bases, and 10 bases had no gene match. The CDR3 protein is CASSEVQDRQKYF. The CDR3 region has the DNA TGTGCCAGCAGTGAGGTCCAGGACAGGCAAAAGTATTTT.

V and J are TRBV6-5 and TRBJ2-1, with 12 bases that match TRBD2. CDR1 MNHEY and CDR2 SVGAGI come from the germline V gene. V lost 8 bases, J lost 4 bases, and 3 bases stayed unmatched. The CDR3 contains 14 residues. In nucleotides, the CDR3 is TGTGCCAGCCGACTAGCGGGAGAGTACAATGAGCAGTTCTTC. Translating it yields CASRLAGEYNEQFF.

The rearrangement uses TRBV7-3 and TRBJ2-2, with TRBD2 matching over 9 bases. The CDR3 is made up of 17 amino acids. The V gene's germline CDR1 is SGHTA and CDR2 FQGTGA. V gave up 2 bases and J gave up 6 bases; unmatched junction bases: 10. As DNA, the CDR3 is TGTGCCAGCAGCTTAGCCCCGGAGCGGGAGGTTTCCGGGGAGCTGTTTTTT. The encoded protein is CASSLAPEREVSGELFF.

The rearrangement joins TRBV5-4 to TRBJ2-3; TRBD2 agrees at 7 bases. With V trimmed by 2 bases and J by 3 bases, 6 bases remained unmatched. CDR3 size: 15 residues. Germline CDR1 and CDR2: SGHNT and YYREEE (reference sequence). The CDR3, as DNA: TGTGCCAGCAGCTTCCAGACTAGCCCTACAGATACGCAGTATTTT. It codes for CASSFQTSPTDTQYF. Variable domain in full (rest from reference TRBV5-4 and TRBJ2-3): ETGVTQSPTHLIKTRGQQVTLRCSSQSGHNTVSWYQQALGQGPQFIFQYYREEENGRGNFPPRFSGLQFPNYSSELNVNALELDDSALYLCASSFQTSPTDTQYFGPGTRLTVL.

This clone was observed a handful of times. The CDR3: CASGTVEAFF. The CDR3, as DNA: TGTGCCAGCGGGACAGTTGAAGCTTTCTTT. The chain combines TRBV5-6 with TRBJ1-1, with 7 bases matching TRBD1. J was trimmed by 7 bases and V by 7 bases; bases with no gene match: 1. The germline CDR1 and CDR2 sequences are SGHDT and YYEEEE. The CDR3 spans 10 residues.

This clone was recorded only once. The chain is built from TRBV10-3 and TRBJ2-5; D is undetermined. The CDR3 contains 12 residues. V gave up 4 bases and J gave up 2 bases, with 5 bases separating them. CDR1 and CDR2 from the germline V gene are ENHRY and SYGVKD. The chain's CDR3 is CAISAQQETQYF. The DNA for the CDR3 is TGTGCCATCAGTGCGCAGCAAGAGACCCAGTACTTC.

The chain combines TRBV18 with TRBJ1-2, with D unresolved. CDR3 length: 13 residues. The germline V gene encodes CDR1 KGHSH and CDR2 LQKENI. The V and J ends lost 4 bases and 5 bases respectively, with 11 bases between them. DNA of the CDR3: TGTGCCAGCTCACGGACTTTTGTGTATGGCTACACCTTC. The encoded protein is CASSRTFVYGYTF.

The chain uses TRBV27 and TRBJ1-2, with TRBD1 identical over 7 bases. Germline CDR1 MNHEY, CDR2 SMNVEV (reference sequence). This CDR3 comprises 13 residues. Germline trimming cut 2 bases from V and 7 bases from J; bases unmatched to any gene: 4. Here the CDR3 DNA reads TGTGCCAGCAGTTTAAGGGCAGGGGGTGGCTACACCTTC. Its protein is CASSLRAGGGYTF.